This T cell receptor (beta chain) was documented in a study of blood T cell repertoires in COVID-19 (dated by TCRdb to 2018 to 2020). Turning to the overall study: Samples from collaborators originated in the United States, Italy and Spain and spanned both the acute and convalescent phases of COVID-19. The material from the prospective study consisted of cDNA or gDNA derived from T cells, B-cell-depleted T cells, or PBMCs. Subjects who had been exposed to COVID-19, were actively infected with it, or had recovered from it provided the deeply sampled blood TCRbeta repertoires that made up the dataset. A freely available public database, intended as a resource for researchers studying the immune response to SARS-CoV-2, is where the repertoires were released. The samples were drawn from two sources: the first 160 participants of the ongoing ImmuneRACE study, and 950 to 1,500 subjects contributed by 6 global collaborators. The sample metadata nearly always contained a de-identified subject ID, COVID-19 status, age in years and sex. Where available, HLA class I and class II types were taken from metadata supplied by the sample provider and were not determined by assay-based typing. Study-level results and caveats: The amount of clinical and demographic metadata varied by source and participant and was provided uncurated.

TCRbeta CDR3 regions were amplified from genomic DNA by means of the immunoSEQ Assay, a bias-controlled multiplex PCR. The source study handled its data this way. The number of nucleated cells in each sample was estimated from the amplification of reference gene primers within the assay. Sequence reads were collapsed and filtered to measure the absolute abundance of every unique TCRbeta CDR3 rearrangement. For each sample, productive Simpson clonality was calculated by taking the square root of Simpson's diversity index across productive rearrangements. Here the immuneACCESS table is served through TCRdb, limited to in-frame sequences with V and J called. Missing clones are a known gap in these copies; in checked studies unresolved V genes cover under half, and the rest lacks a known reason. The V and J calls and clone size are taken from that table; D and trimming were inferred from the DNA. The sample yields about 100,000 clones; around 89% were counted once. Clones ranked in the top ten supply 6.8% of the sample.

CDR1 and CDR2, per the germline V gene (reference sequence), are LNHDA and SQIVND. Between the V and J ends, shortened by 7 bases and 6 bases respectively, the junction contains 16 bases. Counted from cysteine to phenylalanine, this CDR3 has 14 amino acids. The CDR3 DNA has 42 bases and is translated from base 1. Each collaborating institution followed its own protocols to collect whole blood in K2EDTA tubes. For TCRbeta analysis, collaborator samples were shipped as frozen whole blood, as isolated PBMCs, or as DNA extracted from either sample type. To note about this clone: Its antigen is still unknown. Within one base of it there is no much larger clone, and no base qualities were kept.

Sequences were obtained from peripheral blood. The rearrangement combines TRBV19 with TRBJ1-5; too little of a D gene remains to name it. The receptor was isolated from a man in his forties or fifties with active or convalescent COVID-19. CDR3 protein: CASTPGGRGQPQHF. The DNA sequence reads TGTGCCAGTACCCCGGGAGGTAGAGGTCAGCCCCAGCATTTT.